The TCR beta chain under discussion was sequenced for a study of response to subunit inactivated influenza vaccine. Study-wide points: The authors suggested that every seasonal influenza vaccination recruits few new T cells.

This clonotype has ten or more counts. Its specificity is unknown. TCRdb reanalysed the RT-PCR reads using MiXCR and keeps one entry per CDR3 protein. The data show hundreds of thousands of distinct CDR3 sequences, 10% to 15% seen once. The source was PBMCs from blood, collected more than 35 days after vaccination. The clonotype comes from a middle-aged man who received an inactivated influenza vaccine.

The CDR3 sequence is CASSLSGGQETQYF. Here the CDR3 DNA reads TGTGCCAGCAGTTTGTCCGGGGGCCAAGAGACCCAGTACTTC. This chain links TRBV12-3 or TRBV12-4 with TRBJ2-5, with D tentatively TRBD2 (6 bases). This CDR3 comprises 14 residues. Deletions cut 3 bases from V and 1 base from J, with 9 bases between.